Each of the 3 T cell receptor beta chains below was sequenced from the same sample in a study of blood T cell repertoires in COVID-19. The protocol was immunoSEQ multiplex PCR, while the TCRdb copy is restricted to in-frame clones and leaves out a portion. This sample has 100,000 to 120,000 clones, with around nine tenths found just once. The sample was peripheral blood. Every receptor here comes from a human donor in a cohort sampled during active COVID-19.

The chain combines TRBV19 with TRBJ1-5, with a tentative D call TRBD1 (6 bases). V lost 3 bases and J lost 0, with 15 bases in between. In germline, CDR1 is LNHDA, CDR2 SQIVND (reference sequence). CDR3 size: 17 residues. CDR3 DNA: TGTGCCAGTAGTATTCCCAGGGGCAGGGGTAGCAATCAGCCCCAGCATTTT. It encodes CASSIPRGRGSNQPQHF.

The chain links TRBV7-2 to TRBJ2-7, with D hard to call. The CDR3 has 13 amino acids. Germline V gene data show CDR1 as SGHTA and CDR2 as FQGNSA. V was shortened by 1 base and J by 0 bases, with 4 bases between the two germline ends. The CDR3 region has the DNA TGTGCCAGCAGCTTAGGAGTCTCCTACGAGCAGTACTTC. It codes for CASSLGVSYEQYF.

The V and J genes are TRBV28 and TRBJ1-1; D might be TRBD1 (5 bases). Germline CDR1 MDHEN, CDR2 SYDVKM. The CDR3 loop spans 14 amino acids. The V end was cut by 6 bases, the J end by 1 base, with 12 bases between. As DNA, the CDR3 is TGTGCCAGCAGGGTGGGGCAACCGAACACTGAAGCTTTCTTT. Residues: CASRVGQPNTEAFF.